This T cell receptor (beta chain) was observed in a study of radiation and T cells in renal cell carcinoma. Profiling relied on immunoSEQ multiplex PCR, and the TCRdb table lists in-frame clones only, not all of them. The sample lists around 70,000 clones; roughly 80% were seen once. With 4 bases clipped from V and 5 bases from J, the junction kept 8 bases outside the gene matches. There are 14 residues in the CDR3. Germline lookup yields CDR1 MGHDK and CDR2 SYGVNS. Documented time point: blood 2 weeks post-SBRT. Treatment indicated: 15 Gy SBRT to primary tumor, nephrectomy 4 weeks later. This receptor was identified in a man aged 55 to 70 with renal cell carcinoma. V and J are TRBV25-1 and TRBJ2-7; 7 bases fit TRBD1. The sample was blood, taken from a patient whose treatment included radiotherapy and nephrectomy. The DNA of the CDR3 is TGTGCCAGCAGTGGCCCGGGACAGACCAACGAGCAGTACTTC. Amino acid sequence: CASSGPGQTNEQYF.